This T cell receptor (beta chain) was identified during a study of monozygotic twins with inflammatory bowel disease. Eight cDNA synthesis reactions were run for every sample. UMIs containing a 6-nucleotide sample barcode were added via template switching. TCRdb reprocessed the 5' RACE reads and reports one entry per CDR3 protein, with no DNA. Its clone listing holds roughly 200,000 distinct CDR3 sequences. Study findings and constraints: The data gave no support to a single strong IBD-associated signal or clonotype.

The CDR3 sequence is 18 residues long. Germline V gives CDR1 MDHEN, CDR2 SYDVKM. A word on this clonotype: What it recognizes is unknown.

The sample taken for sequencing was blood. This receptor was obtained from a human donor with ulcerative colitis or Crohn's disease, or a healthy co-twin of an affected twin (not recorded which). This chain joins TRBV28 and TRBJ2-1; TCRdb picks TRBD2, but there is no DNA to check that call. CDR3 region: CASSIGTSGLFFNNEQFF.